This entry concerns a single T cell receptor (beta chain). V shed 4 bases and J shed 1 base, with 11 bases lying between them. From germline, CDR1 is GTSNPN and CDR2 SVGIG (reference sequence). This CDR3 has 13 residues. The sample is drawn from a study of control samples from healthy donors and cancer patients. Method: immunoSEQ multiplex PCR; TCRdb's copy keeps in-frame clones and lacks some. The sample yields 60,000 to 95,000 clones, around 84% seen once. Material: blood. The TCR originated in a middle-aged man in good health. The chain carries TRBV30 and TRBJ2-7; possibly TRBD1 for D (5 bases). The CDR3 region is CAWNQGLSYEQYF. The CDR3, as DNA: TGTGCCTGGAATCAGGGTTTGTCCTACGAGCAGTACTTC.